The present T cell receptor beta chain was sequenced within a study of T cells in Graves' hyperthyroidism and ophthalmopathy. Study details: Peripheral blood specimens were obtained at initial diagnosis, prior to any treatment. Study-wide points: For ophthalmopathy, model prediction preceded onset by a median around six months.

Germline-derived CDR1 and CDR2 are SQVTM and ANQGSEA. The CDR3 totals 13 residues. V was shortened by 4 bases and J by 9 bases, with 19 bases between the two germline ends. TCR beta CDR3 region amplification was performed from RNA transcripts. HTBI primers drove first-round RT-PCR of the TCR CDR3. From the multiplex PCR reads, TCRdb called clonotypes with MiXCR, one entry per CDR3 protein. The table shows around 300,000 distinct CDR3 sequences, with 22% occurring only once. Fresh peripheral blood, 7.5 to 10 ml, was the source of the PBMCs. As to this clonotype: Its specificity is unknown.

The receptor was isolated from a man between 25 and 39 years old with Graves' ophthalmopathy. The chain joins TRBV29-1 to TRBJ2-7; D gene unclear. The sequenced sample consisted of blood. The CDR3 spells CSVVTVQTTGQYF. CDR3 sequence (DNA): TGCAGCGTTGTCACGGTCCAGACAACGGGGCAGTACTTC.